This T cell receptor (beta chain) was recovered during a study of neurological immune-mediated disorders. TCRdb itself ran the 5' RACE reads through MiXCR, one entry per CDR3 protein. The sample includes fewer than 45,000 distinct CDR3 sequences, 2.5% of them seen just once. This clonotype was observed many times. Germline-derived CDR1 and CDR2 are SGDLS and YYNGEE. The CDR3 consists of 10 residues. Trimming took 4 bases from V and 9 from J, leaving 5 bases between them. This TCR came from a man younger than 45 with multiple sclerosis. The material sequenced was PBMCs. The V gene is TRBV9, the J gene TRBJ2-4; no clear D. The CDR3 here is CASSPGIQYF. DNA of the CDR3: TGTGCCAGCAGCCCCGGCATTCAGTACTTC.